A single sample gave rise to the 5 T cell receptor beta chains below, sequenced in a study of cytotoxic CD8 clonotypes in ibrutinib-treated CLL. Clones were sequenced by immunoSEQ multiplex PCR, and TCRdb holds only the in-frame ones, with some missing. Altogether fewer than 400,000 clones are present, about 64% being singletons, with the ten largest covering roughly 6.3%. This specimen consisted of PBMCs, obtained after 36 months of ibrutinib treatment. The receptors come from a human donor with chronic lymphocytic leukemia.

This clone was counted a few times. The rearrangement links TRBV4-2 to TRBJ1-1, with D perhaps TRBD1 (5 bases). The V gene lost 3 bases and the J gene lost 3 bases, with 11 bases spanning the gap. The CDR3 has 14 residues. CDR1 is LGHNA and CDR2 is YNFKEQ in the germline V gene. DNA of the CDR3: TGTGCCAGCAGCCAGGAAGGGGTTTACACTGAAGCTTTCTTT. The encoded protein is CASSQEGVYTEAFF.

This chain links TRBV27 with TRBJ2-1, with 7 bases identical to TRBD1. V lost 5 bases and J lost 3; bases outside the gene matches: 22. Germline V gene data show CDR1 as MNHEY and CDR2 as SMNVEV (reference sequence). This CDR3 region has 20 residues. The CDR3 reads CASSPSPTPGWDSGYNEQFF. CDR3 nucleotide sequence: TGTGCCAGCAGTCCCTCCCCCACCCCCGGTTGGGACAGCGGCTACAATGAGCAGTTCTTC.

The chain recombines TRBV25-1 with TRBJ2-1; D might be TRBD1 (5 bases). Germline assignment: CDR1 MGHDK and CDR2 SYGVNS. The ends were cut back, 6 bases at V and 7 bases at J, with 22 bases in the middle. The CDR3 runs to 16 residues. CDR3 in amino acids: CASSPSRAGRENEQFF. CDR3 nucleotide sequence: TGTGCCAGCAGCCCCTCCCGGGCAGGGCGCGAGAATGAGCAGTTCTTC.

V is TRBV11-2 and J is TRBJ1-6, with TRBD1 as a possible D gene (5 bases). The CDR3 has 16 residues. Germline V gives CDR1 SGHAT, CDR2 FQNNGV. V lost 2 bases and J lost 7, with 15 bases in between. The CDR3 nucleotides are TGTGCCAGCAGCTTATTCGGGGCCCCATCCAATTCACCCCTCCACTTT. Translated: CASSLFGAPSNSPLHF. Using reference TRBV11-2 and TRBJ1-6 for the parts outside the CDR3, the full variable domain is EAGVAQSPRYKIIEKRQSVAFWCNPISGHATLYWYQQILGQGPKLLIQFQNNGVVDDSQLPKDRFSAERLKGVDSTLKIQPAKLEDSAVYLCASSLFGAPSNSPLHFGNGTRLTVT.

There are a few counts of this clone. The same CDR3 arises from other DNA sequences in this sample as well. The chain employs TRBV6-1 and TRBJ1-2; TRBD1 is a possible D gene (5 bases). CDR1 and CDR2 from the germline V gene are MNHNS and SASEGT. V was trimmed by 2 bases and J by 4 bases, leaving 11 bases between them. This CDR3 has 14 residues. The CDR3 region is CASSETGGAYGYTF. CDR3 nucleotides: TGTGCCAGCAGTGAAACGGGGGGTGCCTATGGCTACACCTTC.